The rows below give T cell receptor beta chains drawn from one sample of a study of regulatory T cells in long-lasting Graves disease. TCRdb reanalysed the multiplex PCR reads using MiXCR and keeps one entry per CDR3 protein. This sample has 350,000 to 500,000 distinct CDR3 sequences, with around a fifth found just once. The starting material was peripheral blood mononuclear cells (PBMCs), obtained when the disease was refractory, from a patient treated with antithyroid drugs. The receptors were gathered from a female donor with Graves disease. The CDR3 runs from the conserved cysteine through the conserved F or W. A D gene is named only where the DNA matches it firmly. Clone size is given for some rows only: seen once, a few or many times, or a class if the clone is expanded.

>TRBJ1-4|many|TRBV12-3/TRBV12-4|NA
TGTGCCAGCAGGGCGGGCAGGAGTGAAAAACTGTTTTTT
CASRAGRSEKLFF
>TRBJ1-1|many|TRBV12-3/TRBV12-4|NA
TGTGCCAGCAGGTCGACACTCATGAACACTGAAGCTTTCTTT
CASRSTLMNTEAFF
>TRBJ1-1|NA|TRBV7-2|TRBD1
TGTGCCAGCAGCTCAGGACAGGGGTACGCTGAAGCTTTCTTT
CASSSGQGYAEAFF
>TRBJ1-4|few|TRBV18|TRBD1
TGTGCCAGCTCACCATTCAGGGGGCAGGATGAAAAACTGTTTTTT
CASSPFRGQDEKLFF
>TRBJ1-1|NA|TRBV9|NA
TGTGCCAGCAGCGTAGATTACACAAACACTGAAGCTTTCTTT
CASSVDYTNTEAFF
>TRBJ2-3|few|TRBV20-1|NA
TGCAGTGCTAGAGGTCAAGCAGATACGCAGTATTTT
CSARGQADTQYF
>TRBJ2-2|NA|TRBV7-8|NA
TGTGTCAGCAGCTTGAGTTGGCAACGGGAGCTGTTTTTT
CVSSLSWQRELFF
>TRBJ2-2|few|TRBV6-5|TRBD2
TGTGCCAGCAGTTACTCGAAGTTACCTAGCGGGAGTACCGGGGAGCTGTTTTTT
CASSYSKLPSGSTGELFF
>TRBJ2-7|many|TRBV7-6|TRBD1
TGTGCCAGCAGCTTAATGTTTGGACAGGGGCCCATTCGCTCCTACGAGCAGTACTTC
CASSLMFGQGPIRSYEQYF
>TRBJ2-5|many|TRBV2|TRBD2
TGTGCCAGTTGTAGCGGGAGGATGTTCCCGGAGACCCAGTACTTC
CASCSGRMFPETQYF
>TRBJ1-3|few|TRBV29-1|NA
TGCAGCGTTGGGGGGGGTGGTGGAAACACCATATATTTT
CSVGGGGGNTIYF
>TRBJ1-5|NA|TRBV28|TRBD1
TGTGCCAGCAGTTACAGGACAGGGATTCAGCCCCAGCATTTT
CASSYRTGIQPQHF
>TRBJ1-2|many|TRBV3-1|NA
TGTGCCAGCAGCGGGGAAACCGGCTACACCTTC
CASSGETGYTF
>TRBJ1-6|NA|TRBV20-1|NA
TGCAGTGCTTTGACAGGAATGGGGGCCCTCCACTTT
CSALTGMGALHF
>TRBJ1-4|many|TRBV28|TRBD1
TGTGCCAGCAGGCACAAGCTACAGGGGCCAAGAGAAAAACTGTTTTTT
CASRHKLQGPREKLFF
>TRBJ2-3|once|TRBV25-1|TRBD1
TGTGCCAGCAGTGAATATATTCCGAGACAGGGCCAGGGGGTGACAAAGGAGTTGATAGATACGCAGTATTTT
CASSEYIPRQGQGVTKELIDTQYF
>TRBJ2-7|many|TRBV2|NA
TGTGCCAGCAGTGAATGGTACGAGCAGTACTTC
CASSEWYEQYF
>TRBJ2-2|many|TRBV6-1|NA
TGTGCCAGCAGCACAACCATTTTAGGGGCCGGGGAGCTGTTTTTT
CASSTTILGAGELFF
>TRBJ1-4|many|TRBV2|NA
TGTGCCAGCAACCAGGGTCTCCAAGAAAAACTGTTTTTT
CASNQGLQEKLFF
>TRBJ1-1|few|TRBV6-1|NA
TGTGCCAGCAGTGAAAACAATAAAGGTGCCACTGAAGCTTTCTTT
CASSENNKGATEAFF
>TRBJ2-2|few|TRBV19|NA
TGTGCCTCAGGGGGAGGCGTCGGGGAGCTGTTTTTT
CASGGGVGELFF
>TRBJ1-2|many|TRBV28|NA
TGTGCCAGCAGTCCCCCCCCTAACTATGGCTACACCTTC
CASSPPPNYGYTF
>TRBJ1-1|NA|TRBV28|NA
TGTGCCAGCAGGTCGGACAGAGAGAACACTGAAGCTTTCTTT
CASRSDRENTEAFF
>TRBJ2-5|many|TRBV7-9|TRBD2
TGTGCCAGCAGTTCGGGACTAGCGGTTCAAGAGACCCAGTACTTC
CASSSGLAVQETQYF
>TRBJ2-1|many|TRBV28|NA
TGTGCCAGCAGTGTTGCCTACAATGAGCAGTTCTTC
CASSVAYNEQFF
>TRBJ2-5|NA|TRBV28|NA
TGTGCCAGACGGGGGACGGGGATCTCGGACGAGTACTTC
CARRGTGISDEYF
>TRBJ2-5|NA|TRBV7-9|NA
TGTGCCAGCAGCATGGCGGGGACAGTCCAAGAGACCCAGTACTTC
CASSMAGTVQETQYF
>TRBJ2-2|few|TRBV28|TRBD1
TGTGCCAGCAGCTCAGCCGGGACAGGAACCGGGGAGCTGTTTTTT
CASSSAGTGTGELFF
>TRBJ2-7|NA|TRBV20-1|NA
TGCAGTGCTAGAAAGTCAGACCAATTCTCCTACGAGCAGTACTTC
CSARKSDQFSYEQYF
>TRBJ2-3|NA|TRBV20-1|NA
TGCAGTGCTAGACTGGCAGCTAGCACAGATACGCAGTATTTT
CSARLAASTDTQYF
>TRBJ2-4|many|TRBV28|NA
TGTGCCAGCAGTTCCACGACAAACATTCAGTACTTC
CASSSTTNIQYF